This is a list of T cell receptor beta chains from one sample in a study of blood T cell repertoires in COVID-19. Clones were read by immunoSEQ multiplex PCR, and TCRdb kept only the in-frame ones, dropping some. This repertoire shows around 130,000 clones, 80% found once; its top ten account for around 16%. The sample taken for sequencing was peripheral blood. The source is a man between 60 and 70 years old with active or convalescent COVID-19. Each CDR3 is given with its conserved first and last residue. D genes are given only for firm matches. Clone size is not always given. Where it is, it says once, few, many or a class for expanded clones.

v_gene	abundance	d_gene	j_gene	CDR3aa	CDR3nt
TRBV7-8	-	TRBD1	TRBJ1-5	CASSLGDRGLHEPQHF	TGTGCCAGCAGCTTAGGGGACAGGGGGCTTCATGAGCCCCAGCATTTT
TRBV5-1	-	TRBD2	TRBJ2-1	CASSELAGVSYNEQFF	TGCGCCAGCAGCGAACTAGCGGGCGTCTCCTACAATGAGCAGTTCTTC
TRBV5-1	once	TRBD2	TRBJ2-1	CASSLASGRRGEQFF	TGCGCCAGCAGCTTGGCTAGCGGGAGAAGGGGTGAGCAGTTCTTC
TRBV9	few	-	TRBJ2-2	CASSEAGPNTGELFF	TGTGCCAGCAGCGAGGCAGGGCCAAACACCGGGGAGCTGTTTTTT
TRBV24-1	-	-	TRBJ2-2	CATSDLRTLNTGELFF	TGTGCCACCAGTGATTTGCGCACATTGAACACCGGGGAGCTGTTTTTT
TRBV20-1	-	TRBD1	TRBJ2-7	CSASGTGLGEQYF	TGCAGTGCTAGTGGGACAGGGCTTGGCGAGCAGTACTTC
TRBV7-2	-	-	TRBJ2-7	CASSSRTDQQYF	TGTGCCAGCAGCTCCCGGACAGACCAGCAGTACTTC
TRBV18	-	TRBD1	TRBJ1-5	CASSLTGTGGPEKPQHF	TGTGCCAGCTCACTGACCGGGACAGGGGGGCCAGAAAAGCCCCAGCATTTT
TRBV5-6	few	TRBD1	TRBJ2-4	CASSRPGQGAENIQYF	TGTGCCAGCAGCCGACCGGGACAGGGGGCTGAAAACATTCAGTACTTC
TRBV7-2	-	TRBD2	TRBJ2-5	CASSPGGAGGKETQYF	TGTGCCAGCAGCCCTGGGGGTGCGGGAGGGAAAGAGACCCAGTACTTC
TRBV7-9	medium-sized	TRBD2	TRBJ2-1	CASSWASSGRSHEQFF	TGTGCCAGCAGCTGGGCCTCTAGCGGGAGATCCCATGAGCAGTTCTTC
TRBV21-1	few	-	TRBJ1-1	CASSKALSQGWAEAFF	TGTGCCAGCAGCAAAGCGCTTTCCCAGGGGTGGGCTGAAGCTTTCTTT
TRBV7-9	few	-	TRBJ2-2	CASSPMGGQSGELFF	TGTGCCAGCAGCCCCATGGGGGGACAGTCCGGGGAGCTGTTTTTT
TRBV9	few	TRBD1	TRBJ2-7	CASSDKKTGRRYEQYF	TGTGCCAGCAGCGACAAGAAGACAGGGCGCCGCTACGAGCAGTACTTC
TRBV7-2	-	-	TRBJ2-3	CASSPLVGRGFTDTQYF	TGTGCCAGCAGCCCCCTAGTGGGTAGAGGATTCACAGATACGCAGTATTTT
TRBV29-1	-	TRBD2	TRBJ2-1	CSVEESGSGGEQFF	TGCAGCGTTGAAGAAAGCGGGAGCGGGGGTGAGCAGTTCTTC
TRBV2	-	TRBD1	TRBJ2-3	CASRVRQGGWDTQYF	TGTGCCAGCAGAGTTCGACAGGGTGGTTGGGATACGCAGTATTTT